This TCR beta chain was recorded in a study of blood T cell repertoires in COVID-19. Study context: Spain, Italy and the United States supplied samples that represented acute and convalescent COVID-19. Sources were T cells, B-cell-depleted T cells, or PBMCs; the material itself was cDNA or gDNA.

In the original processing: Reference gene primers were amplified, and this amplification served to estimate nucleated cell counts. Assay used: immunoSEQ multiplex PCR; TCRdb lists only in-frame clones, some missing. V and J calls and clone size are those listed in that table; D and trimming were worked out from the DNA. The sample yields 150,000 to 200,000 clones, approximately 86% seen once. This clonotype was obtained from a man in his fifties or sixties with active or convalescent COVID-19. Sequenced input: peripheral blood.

CDR3 nucleotides: TGCAGCGCCCGGCCTGGGGGCGGCAATGAGCAGTTCTTC. It codes for CSARPGGGNEQFF. The chain joins TRBV29-1 to TRBJ2-1, with D maybe TRBD1 (6 bases). V was clipped by 7 bases and J by 6 bases, with 16 bases between them. Germline V gives CDR1 SQVTM, CDR2 ANQGSEA. This CDR3 spans 13 amino acids.